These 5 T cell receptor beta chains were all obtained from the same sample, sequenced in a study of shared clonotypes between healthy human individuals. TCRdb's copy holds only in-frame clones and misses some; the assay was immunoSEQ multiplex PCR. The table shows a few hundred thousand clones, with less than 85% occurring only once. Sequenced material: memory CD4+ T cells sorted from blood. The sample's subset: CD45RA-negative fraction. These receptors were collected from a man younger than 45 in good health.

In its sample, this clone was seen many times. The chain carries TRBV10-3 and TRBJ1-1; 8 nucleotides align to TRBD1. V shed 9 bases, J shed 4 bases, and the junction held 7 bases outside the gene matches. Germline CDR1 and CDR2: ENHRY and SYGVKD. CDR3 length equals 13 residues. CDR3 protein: CAIGTGPSTEAFF. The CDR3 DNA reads TGTGCCATAGGGACAGGCCCGAGCACTGAAGCTTTCTTT.

The CDR3 sequence is CASRGTGRETQYF. In DNA form, the CDR3 reads TGTGCCAGCAGGGGGACAGGACGAGAGACCCAGTACTTC. V is TRBV28 and J is TRBJ2-5, with 8 bases matching TRBD1. This CDR3 is built from 13 residues. Trimming cost V 6 bases and J 4 bases; bases outside gene matches: 4. Per germline, CDR1 MDHEN and CDR2 SYDVKM.

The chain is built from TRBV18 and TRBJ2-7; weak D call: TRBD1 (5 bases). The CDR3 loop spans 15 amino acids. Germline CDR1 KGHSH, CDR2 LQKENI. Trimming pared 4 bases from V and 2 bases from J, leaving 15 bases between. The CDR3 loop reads CASSRRQTGPYEQYF. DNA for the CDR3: TGTGCCAGCTCACGAAGACAGACCGGGCCCTACGAGCAGTACTTC.

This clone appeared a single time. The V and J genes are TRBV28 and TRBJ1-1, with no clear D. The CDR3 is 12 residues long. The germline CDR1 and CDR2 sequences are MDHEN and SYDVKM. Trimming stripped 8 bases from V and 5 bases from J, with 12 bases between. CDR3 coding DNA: TGTGCCAGCCGCATCTTGGATACTGAAGCTTTCTTT. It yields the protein CASRILDTEAFF.

The CDR3, as DNA: TGTGCCAGCAGCCCGGGGGGGACAGGGTTAAAGACCCAGTACTTC. Protein sequence: CASSPGGTGLKTQYF. This chain links TRBV5-4 with TRBJ2-5; TRBD1 might be the D (9 bases). The germline V and J ends were trimmed by 4 bases and 6 bases, with 19 bases remaining between them. Germline-derived CDR1 and CDR2 are SGHNT and YYREEE (reference sequence). CDR3 length: 15 amino acids.